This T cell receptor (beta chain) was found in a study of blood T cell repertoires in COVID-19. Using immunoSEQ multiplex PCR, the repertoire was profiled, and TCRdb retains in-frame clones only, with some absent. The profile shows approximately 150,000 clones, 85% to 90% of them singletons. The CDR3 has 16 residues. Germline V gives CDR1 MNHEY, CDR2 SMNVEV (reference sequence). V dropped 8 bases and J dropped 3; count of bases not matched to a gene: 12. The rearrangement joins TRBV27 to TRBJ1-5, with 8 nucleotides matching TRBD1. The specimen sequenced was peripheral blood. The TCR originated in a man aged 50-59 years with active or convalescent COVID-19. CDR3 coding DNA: TGTGCCAGCCGTCCCAGGGCAGGGGGCGCCAATCAGCCCCAGCATTTT. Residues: CASRPRAGGANQPQHF.